One T cell receptor (beta chain) is described in this entry. The antigen this receptor binds is unknown. Per-base quality was not reported, and no clone a single base away is much larger than it. The library was made by PCR. Sequencing was performed on an Illumina HiSeq 2500. To reduce PCR and sequencing biases, unique molecular identifiers were built into the TCR beta cDNA libraries. Per 1 to 10 million input T cells, some 500,000 cDNA molecules were obtained, such that each molecule approximated one T cell. The same protocol used for the earlier healthy control dataset was applied to prepare and sequence the patient libraries. Samples belonging to the same batch were prepared together, multiplexed and sequenced on a shared HiSeq lane. Under the source paper's analysis protocol: MIGEC was used to process the raw barcoded reads, and molecular identifier groups with only a single read were discarded before consensus assembly and CDR3 extraction. VDJtools was used for post-analysis of the clonotype tables, and diversity was normalized by down-sampling every dataset to the size of the smallest sample. To correct batch-related cross-sample contamination, repertoire overlap clustering matched CDR3 amino acid sequences but not nucleotide sequences. The public reads were quality trimmed at Q25 with fastp and then assembled into clones with MiXCR by TCRdb, keeping productive beta chains. Every CDR3 protein is listed once, alongside the most common genes and DNA of its rows. TCRdb's processing, not the authors' own work, is the source of the V and J calls. The sample table holds 600,000 to 750,000 distinct CDR3 sequences, of which 59% were seen once. The ten largest clones take up about 11% of the sample.

To demonstrate the VDJtools post-analysis software, TCR beta repertoires were profiled from the peripheral blood of 10 to 15 young patients with multiple sclerosis. The multiple sclerosis patients were children and adolescents ranging in age from about 6 to 17 years. This sample was taken from a study of post-analysis software for immune sequencing data (dated by TCRdb to 2015 to 2017). Regarding the complete study: Disease courses on record covered relapsing-remitting, secondary progressive and progressive-relapsing multiple sclerosis, though some patients had no subtype annotation. The patient repertoires were compared against approximately eleven previously published healthy control repertoires obtained from donors aged about 6 to 26 years. A subset of samples was prepared in parallel using single-end sample barcoding, then pooled and co-amplified after Illumina adapter ligation. The study at large found these results: Compared with controls, multiple sclerosis patients had significantly lower normalized Chao1 diversity, a finding suggesting substantial peripheral T-cell clonal expansion. A few TRBV segments, including TRBV5-6, TRBV5-1 and TRBV20-1, were significantly more frequent in patients than controls. Direct clustering with F measure showed strong co-clustering of samples prepared in the same batch, prompting a batch-effect correction. The control group was slightly older than the multiple sclerosis patient group.

Trimming removed 5 bases from V and 2 bases from J; the gene matches leave 5 bases unexplained. The CDR1 and CDR2 encoded by the germline V gene are SGHTA and FQGTGA. The CDR3 holds 14 amino acids from the cysteine to the phenylalanine. Solely the CDR3 DNA is kept, with 42 bases framed from the first base. This clonotype was obtained from a girl aged 2 to 10 with multiple sclerosis. The material sequenced was blood. Recombination connected TRBV7-3 to TRBJ2-5, and 7 junction bases match TRBD1. The encoded CDR3 is CASSPTGQQETQYF. DNA sequence: TGTGCCAGCAGCCCTACGGGACAGCAAGAGACCCAGTACTTC.